Detailed here is one TCR beta chain. The antigen remains unidentified. Its ends do not fully match the called genes, so a read error is possible. The CDR3 spans 16 residues. Germline V gene lookup returns CDR1 MNHEY and CDR2 SVGAGI. The data are from a study of radiotherapy plus CTLA-4 blockade in lung cancer. Findings and caveats of the study: Among blood TCR repertoires after radiotherapy plus ipilimumab, tumor-derived clones expanded.

Data came from immunoSEQ multiplex PCR; TCRdb stores just in-frame clones and leaves some out. The sample lists 35,000 to 45,000 clones; 72% were seen once. The receptor was derived from a human donor with non-small cell lung cancer who had stable disease on radiotherapy plus ipilimumab. The V call is TRBV6-5, the J call TRBJ2-3, with 10 bases that match TRBD2. The input for sequencing was peripheral blood, taken from a patient treated with radiotherapy plus ipilimumab. Here the CDR3 DNA reads TGTGTCAGCAGTTACACCGGGACTAGCGGCACAGATACGCAGTATTTT. Translated, it gives CVSSYTGTSGTDTQYF.